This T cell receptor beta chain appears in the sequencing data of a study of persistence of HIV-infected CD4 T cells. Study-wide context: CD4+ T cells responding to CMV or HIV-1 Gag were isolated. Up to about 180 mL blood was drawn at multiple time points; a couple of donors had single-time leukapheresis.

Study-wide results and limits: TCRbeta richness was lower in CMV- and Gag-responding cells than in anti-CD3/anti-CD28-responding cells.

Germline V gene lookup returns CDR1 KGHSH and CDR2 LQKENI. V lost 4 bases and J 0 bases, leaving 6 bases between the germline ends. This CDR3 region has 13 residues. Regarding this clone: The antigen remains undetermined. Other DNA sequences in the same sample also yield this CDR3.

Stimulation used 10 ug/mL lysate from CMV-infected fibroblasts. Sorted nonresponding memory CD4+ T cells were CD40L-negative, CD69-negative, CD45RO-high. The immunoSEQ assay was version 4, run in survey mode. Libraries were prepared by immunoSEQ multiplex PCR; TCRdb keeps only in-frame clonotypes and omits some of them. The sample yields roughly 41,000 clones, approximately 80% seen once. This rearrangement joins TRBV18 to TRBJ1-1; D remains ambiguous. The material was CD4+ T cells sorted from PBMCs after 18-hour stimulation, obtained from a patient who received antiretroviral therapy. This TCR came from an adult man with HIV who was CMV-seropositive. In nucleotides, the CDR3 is TGTGCCAGCTCACAAGGGATGAACACTGAAGCTTTCTTT. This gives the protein CASSQGMNTEAFF.